Listed here is a single TCR beta chain. Per the authors' pipeline: Amplification of reference gene primers provided the estimated nucleated cell counts. Here immunoSEQ multiplex PCR was the method, and the copy in TCRdb shows in-frame clones only, minus some. V and J calls and clone size are as listed in that table; D and trimming were resolved from the DNA. The sample carries about 240,000 clones, approximately 87% recorded once. The sample is drawn from a study of blood T cell repertoires in COVID-19. About the research overall: PBMCs, B-cell-depleted T cells, or T cells provided the cDNA or gDNA that made up the material.

The source of this sequence is a man aged 55 to 70 with acute or convalescent COVID-19. Specimen: peripheral blood.

CDR3 sequence: CASTPRTGGMTGELFF. CDR3 bases: TGTGCCAGCACCCCTAGGACAGGAGGGATGACCGGGGAGCTGTTTTTT. The rearrangement links TRBV7-2 to TRBJ2-2, with TRBD1 as a possible D gene (7 bases). The CDR3 has 16 residues. The ends were cut back, 7 bases at V and 5 bases at J, with 20 bases in the middle. The germline V gene has CDR1 SGHTA and CDR2 FQGNSA.